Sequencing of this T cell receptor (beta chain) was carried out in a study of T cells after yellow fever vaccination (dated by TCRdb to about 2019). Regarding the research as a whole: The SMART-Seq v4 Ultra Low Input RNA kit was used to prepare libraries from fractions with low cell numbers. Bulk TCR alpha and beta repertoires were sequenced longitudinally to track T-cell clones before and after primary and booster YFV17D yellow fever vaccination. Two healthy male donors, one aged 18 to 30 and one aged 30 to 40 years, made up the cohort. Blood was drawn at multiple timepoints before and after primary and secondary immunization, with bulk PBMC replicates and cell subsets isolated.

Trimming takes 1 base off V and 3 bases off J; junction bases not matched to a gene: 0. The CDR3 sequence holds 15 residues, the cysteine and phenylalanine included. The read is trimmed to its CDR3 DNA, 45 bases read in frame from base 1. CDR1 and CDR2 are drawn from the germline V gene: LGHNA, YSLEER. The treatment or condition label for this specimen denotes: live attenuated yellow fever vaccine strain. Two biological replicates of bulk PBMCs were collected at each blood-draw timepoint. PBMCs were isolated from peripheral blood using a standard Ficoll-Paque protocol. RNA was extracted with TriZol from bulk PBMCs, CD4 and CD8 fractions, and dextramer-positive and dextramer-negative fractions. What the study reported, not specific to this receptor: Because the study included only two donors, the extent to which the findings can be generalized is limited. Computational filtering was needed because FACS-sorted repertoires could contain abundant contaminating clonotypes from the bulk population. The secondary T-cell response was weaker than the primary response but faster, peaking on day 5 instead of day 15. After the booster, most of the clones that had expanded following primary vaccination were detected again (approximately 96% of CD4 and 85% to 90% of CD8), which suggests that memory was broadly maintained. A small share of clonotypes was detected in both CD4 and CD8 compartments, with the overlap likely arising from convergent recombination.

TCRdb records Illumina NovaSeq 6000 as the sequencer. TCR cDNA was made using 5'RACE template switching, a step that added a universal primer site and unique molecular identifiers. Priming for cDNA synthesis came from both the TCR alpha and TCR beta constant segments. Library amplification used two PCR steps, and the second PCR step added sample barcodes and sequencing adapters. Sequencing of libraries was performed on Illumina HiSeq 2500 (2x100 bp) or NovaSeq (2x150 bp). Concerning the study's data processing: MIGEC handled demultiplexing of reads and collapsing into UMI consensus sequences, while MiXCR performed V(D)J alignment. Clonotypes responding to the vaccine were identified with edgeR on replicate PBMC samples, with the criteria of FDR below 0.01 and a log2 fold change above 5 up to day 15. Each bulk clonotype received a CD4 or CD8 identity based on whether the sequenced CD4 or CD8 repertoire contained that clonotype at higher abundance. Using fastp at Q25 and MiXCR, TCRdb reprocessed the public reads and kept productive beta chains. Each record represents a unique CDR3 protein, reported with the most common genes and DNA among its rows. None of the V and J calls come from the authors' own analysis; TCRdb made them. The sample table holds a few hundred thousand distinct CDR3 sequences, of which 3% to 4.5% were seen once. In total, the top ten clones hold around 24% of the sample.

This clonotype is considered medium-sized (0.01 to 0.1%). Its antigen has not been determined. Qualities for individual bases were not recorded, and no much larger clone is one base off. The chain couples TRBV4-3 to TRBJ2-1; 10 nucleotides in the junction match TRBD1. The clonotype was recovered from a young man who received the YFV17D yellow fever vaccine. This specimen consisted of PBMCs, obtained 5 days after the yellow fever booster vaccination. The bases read TGCGCCAGCAGCCAAGGGACAGGGGGCTACAATGAGCAGTTCTTC. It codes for CASSQGTGGYNEQFF.